This T cell receptor beta chain was identified in a study of CD8 T cells in Susac syndrome. About the study: Sequenced Susac syndrome patients included roughly six with active disease and 8 or 9 who were in remission.

The CDR3 consists of 19 residues. From germline, CDR1 is MDHEN and CDR2 SYDVKM. Unmatched junction bases numbered 19, after V lost 6 bases and J lost 3 bases. On this clonotype itself: Its antigen is unidentified.

Peripheral blood CD8+ and CD4+ T cells were profiled by TCR beta sequencing. RNA was extracted with the RNeasy kit, and a quantity of about 0.45 to 1 ug was reverse transcribed using random hexamers. TCRdb itself ran the immunoSEQ multiplex PCR reads through MiXCR, one entry per CDR3 protein. The sample contains 130,000 to 150,000 distinct CDR3 sequences, around 95% of which appear only once. General observations from the study: The authors found no clonal expansion in Susac syndrome CD4+ T cell repertoires.

Source material: CD4+ T cells from PBMCs. The source of this sequence is a human donor with Susac syndrome. The J gene is TRBJ2-4, the V gene TRBV28; 8 bases align to TRBD2. In nucleotides, the CDR3 is TGTGCCAGCAGGCCCCAGCGGGAGAGGTTCTCTCTTAGCAAAAACATTCAGTACTTC. Its translation is CASRPQRERFSLSKNIQYF.